These T cell receptor beta chains were read from a single sample in a study of CD8+CD57+ T cells in acquired aplastic anemia. TCRdb analysed the reads with MiXCR anew, one entry per CDR3 protein. The sample lists roughly 250,000 distinct CDR3 sequences; about 44% were seen once. The specimen sequenced was sorted CD4+, CD8+, or CD8+CD57+ T cells (not recorded which) from PBMCs. The receptor set was obtained from a human donor with aplastic anemia. Both conserved end residues are part of each CDR3. D genes are given only for firm matches. Clone size is shown for a subset of rows, as once, few, many or a class of expanded clone.

size: -; V: TRBV5-1; D: -; J: TRBJ2-7; DNA: TGCGCCAGCAGCTTATGGGAGCTAGGGGATTTAACCTACGAGCAGTACTTC; CDR3: CASSLWELGDLTYEQYF
size: medium-sized; V: TRBV20-1; D: -; J: TRBJ1-1; DNA: TGCAGTGCTAGACAGGGAGACACTGAAGCTTTCTTT; CDR3: CSARQGDTEAFF
size: few; V: TRBV6-5; D: -; J: TRBJ2-1; DNA: TGTGCCAGCAGACCCCCCAGCGAAGAGCAGTTCTTC; CDR3: CASRPPSEEQFF
size: -; V: TRBV2; D: -; J: TRBJ1-5; DNA: TGTGCCAGCAGCCTACAGTCCCGGGATCAGCCCCAGCATTTT; CDR3: CASSLQSRDQPQHF
size: few; V: TRBV7-9; D: -; J: TRBJ2-1; DNA: TGTGCCAGCAGCACCTCACTAATAGAGCAGTTCTTC; CDR3: CASSTSLIEQFF
size: many; V: TRBV19; D: TRBD2; J: TRBJ2-1; DNA: TGTGCCAGTCGGGTAGCGGGTATGAATGAGCAGTTCTTC; CDR3: CASRVAGMNEQFF
size: many; V: TRBV19; D: -; J: TRBJ1-1; DNA: TGTGCCAGTAGGACCCTCCCACGGGACTCCTATGAAGCTTTCTTT; CDR3: CASRTLPRDSYEAFF
size: few; V: TRBV7-6; D: TRBD2; J: TRBJ2-1; DNA: TGTGCCAGCAGCTCGGGGGGGCCCTACAATGAGCAGTTCTTC; CDR3: CASSSGGPYNEQFF
size: few; V: TRBV28; D: -; J: TRBJ2-1; DNA: TGTGCCAGCAGTTTATCACAGGGCTACAATGAGCAGTTCTTC; CDR3: CASSLSQGYNEQFF
size: -; V: TRBV7-3; D: -; J: TRBJ2-7; DNA: TGTGCCAGCAGTGAAGCCGGAACAGCCCTCTACGAGCAGTACTTC; CDR3: CASSEAGTALYEQYF
size: -; V: TRBV3-1; D: -; J: TRBJ2-5; DNA: TGTGCCAGCAGCCAGGCCCCGGGTCAAGAGACCCAGTACTTC; CDR3: CASSQAPGQETQYF
size: many; V: TRBV29-1; D: -; J: TRBJ1-2; DNA: TGCAGCGTTGACCGAAGCGGCTACACCTTC; CDR3: CSVDRSGYTF
size: -; V: TRBV24-1; D: -; J: TRBJ2-1; DNA: TGTGCCACCAGTGATCAGACAGGGAGGGCCCCGGCTGGGGAGCAGTTCTTC; CDR3: CATSDQTGRAPAGEQFF
size: -; V: TRBV2; D: TRBD1; J: TRBJ2-1; DNA: TGTGCCAGCAGTGACAGGGGGCCTTACAATGAGCAGTTCTTC; CDR3: CASSDRGPYNEQFF
size: many; V: TRBV7-9; D: TRBD1; J: TRBJ1-1; DNA: TGTGCCAGCAGCGGACAGGAAGGTGCCACTGAAGCTTTCTTT; CDR3: CASSGQEGATEAFF
size: once; V: TRBV19; D: TRBD1; J: TRBJ2-1; DNA: TGTGCCAGTGCTCGAGGGGGCACCTACAATGAGCAGTTCTTC; CDR3: CASARGGTYNEQFF
size: -; V: TRBV2; D: -; J: TRBJ1-1; DNA: TGTGCCAGCAGTTTAACCTCCTCGGGCACTGAAGCTTTCTTT; CDR3: CASSLTSSGTEAFF
size: -; V: TRBV5-1; D: -; J: TRBJ1-6; DNA: TGTGCCAGCAGCCGACGACCCGGGACGGTGGGCTCACCCCTCCACTTT; CDR3: CASSRRPGTVGSPLHF
size: -; V: TRBV7-9; D: TRBD2; J: TRBJ2-5; DNA: TGTGCCAGCAGCCAGGAGTTGGGACGGGCGGGAGAACAAGAGACCCAGTACTTC; CDR3: CASSQELGRAGEQETQYF
size: -; V: TRBV29-1; D: -; J: TRBJ1-1; DNA: TGCAGCGTTGGGGGACGGATGTCAGCTTTCTTT; CDR3: CSVGGRMSAFF
size: many; V: TRBV9; D: -; J: TRBJ2-1; DNA: TGTGCCAGCAGCGAGGGGGACGAATCCTACAATGAGCAGTTCTTC; CDR3: CASSEGDESYNEQFF
size: many; V: TRBV9; D: TRBD1; J: TRBJ1-2; DNA: TGTGCCAGCAGCACGGACGGACAGGGAGATGGCTACACCTTC; CDR3: CASSTDGQGDGYTF
size: once; V: TRBV25-1; D: TRBD1; J: TRBJ2-1; DNA: TGTGCCAGCAGTTTTGGGACAGAGTACAATGAGCAGTTCTTC; CDR3: CASSFGTEYNEQFF
size: -; V: TRBV28; D: -; J: TRBJ1-2; DNA: TGTGCCAGCAGTGACTTCGGGGCTAATGGCTACACCTTC; CDR3: CASSDFGANGYTF
size: -; V: TRBV19; D: -; J: TRBJ2-5; DNA: TGTGCCGGTAGTATGGCGCAGGGGGGCGAGACCCAGTACTTC; CDR3: CAGSMAQGGETQYF
size: many; V: TRBV7-6; D: -; J: TRBJ2-1; DNA: TGTGCCAGCAGCACCCGACCGGCCAATGAGCAGTTCTTC; CDR3: CASSTRPANEQFF
size: -; V: TRBV20-1; D: -; J: TRBJ2-5; DNA: TGCAGTGCTAGACAGGGGAGGGCAGGATCCCAGTACTTC; CDR3: CSARQGRAGSQYF
size: -; V: TRBV7-9; D: -; J: TRBJ1-2; DNA: TGTGCCAGCAGCGCTAGTGACAGCGACTATGGCTACACCTTC; CDR3: CASSASDSDYGYTF
size: few; V: TRBV15; D: -; J: TRBJ2-7; DNA: TGTGCCACCACCACCCGGCACGGACCCTACGAGCAGTACTTC; CDR3: CATTTRHGPYEQYF
size: -; V: TRBV5-1; D: TRBD1; J: TRBJ1-1; DNA: TGCGCCAGCAGCTCCCGCTCCCCGACTGGACAGGGGGCTGAAGCTTTCTTT; CDR3: CASSSRSPTGQGAEAFF
size: -; V: TRBV4-3; D: -; J: TRBJ2-5; DNA: TGCGCCAGCAGCCAAGATCGGGGGCTTGAGACCCAGTACTTC; CDR3: CASSQDRGLETQYF
size: -; V: TRBV5-1; D: -; J: TRBJ2-1; DNA: TGCGCCAGCAGCTTGGCCGGCGGAATCAATGAGCAGTTCTTC; CDR3: CASSLAGGINEQFF
size: many; V: TRBV4-3; D: TRBD1; J: TRBJ1-1; DNA: TGCGCCAGCAGCCATACAGGGGGCACTGAAGCTTTCTTT; CDR3: CASSHTGGTEAFF
size: few; V: TRBV11-1; D: -; J: TRBJ2-1; DNA: TGTGCCAGCAGCTTTCGGACCTTCAATGAGCAGTCCTTC; CDR3: CASSFRTFNEQSF
size: -; V: TRBV19; D: -; J: TRBJ1-6; DNA: TGTGCCAGTAGGAGGACCGGGAACTATAATTCACCCCTCCACTTT; CDR3: CASRRTGNYNSPLHF
size: -; V: TRBV19; D: -; J: TRBJ2-7; DNA: TGTGCCAGTAGTATAGATTGGGACGGATCCTACGAGCAGTACTTC; CDR3: CASSIDWDGSYEQYF
size: -; V: TRBV7-2; D: -; J: TRBJ2-7; DNA: TGTGCCAGCAGCTTTCGGCTAGCGGGGCAGGGGGCGGACTTC; CDR3: CASSFRLAGQGADF
size: many; V: TRBV7-8; D: -; J: TRBJ2-7; DNA: TGTGCCAGCAGCTTAGCGTTTATGATCGAATACGAGCAGTACTTC; CDR3: CASSLAFMIEYEQYF
size: -; V: TRBV4-2; D: -; J: TRBJ2-7; DNA: TGTGCCAGCAGCCAAGGTGAGGGGGGACAGTACTTC; CDR3: CASSQGEGGQYF
size: few; V: TRBV20-1; D: TRBD1; J: TRBJ2-7; DNA: TGCAGTGCTGCGTGGGACAGGGGGCTGGACGAGCAGTACTTC; CDR3: CSAAWDRGLDEQYF
size: -; V: TRBV7-3; D: TRBD2; J: TRBJ2-3; DNA: TGTGCCAGCAGCTTACGCCGTATGGGGACTAGCGGGAGAGGCACAGATACGCAGTATTTT; CDR3: CASSLRRMGTSGRGTDTQYF
size: -; V: TRBV7-3; D: -; J: TRBJ2-5; DNA: TGTGCCAGCAGCCAGACTAGCCAAGGGGGGACCCAGTACTTC; CDR3: CASSQTSQGGTQYF
size: -; V: TRBV10-3; D: -; J: TRBJ1-5; DNA: TGTGCCATCAGTTGGACTAGCGGCCTCCAACAGCGGAATGAGCACCAGCATTTT; CDR3: CAISWTSGLQQRNEHQHF
size: many; V: TRBV6-5; D: -; J: TRBJ2-7; DNA: TGTGCCAGCAGTTATGACGACACTTCCTACGAGCAGTACTTC; CDR3: CASSYDDTSYEQYF
size: many; V: TRBV29-1; D: -; J: TRBJ1-5; DNA: TGCAGCATAGGGACCGGACTCAATCAGCCCCAGCATTTT; CDR3: CSIGTGLNQPQHF
size: many; V: TRBV25-1; D: -; J: TRBJ2-1; DNA: TGTGCCAGCAGTTCCGTTGAGCAGTTCTTC; CDR3: CASSSVEQFF
size: -; V: TRBV19; D: TRBD1; J: TRBJ2-2; DNA: TGTGCCAGTAAAACAGGGGGCGGAACCGGGGAGCTGTTTTTT; CDR3: CASKTGGGTGELFF
size: -; V: TRBV20-1; D: -; J: TRBJ1-2; DNA: TGCAGTGCTAGAAATCGGCAGATCTATGGCTACACCTTC; CDR3: CSARNRQIYGYTF
size: many; V: TRBV11-2; D: TRBD2; J: TRBJ2-5; DNA: TGTGCCAGCAGTCCCAGCGGGGGGGCCATGGTGACCCAGTACTTC; CDR3: CASSPSGGAMVTQYF
size: -; V: TRBV24-1; D: -; J: TRBJ2-7; DNA: TGTGCCACCAGTGCTAAGGGCGGTGGGGACTCCTACGAGCAGTACTTC; CDR3: CATSAKGGGDSYEQYF
size: -; V: TRBV5-6; D: -; J: TRBJ1-6; DNA: TGTGCCAGCAGCGGGGGCATCGGGCTAAATTCACCCCTCCACTTT; CDR3: CASSGGIGLNSPLHF
size: -; V: TRBV11-1; D: -; J: TRBJ2-5; DNA: TGTGCCAGCAGCCTTCGATCGATGTACCAAGAGACCCAGTACTTC; CDR3: CASSLRSMYQETQYF
size: -; V: TRBV5-5; D: TRBD1; J: TRBJ2-7; DNA: TGTGCCAGCAGCACCGAGACAGGGCCCTCCGAGCAGTACTTC; CDR3: CASSTETGPSEQYF
size: many; V: TRBV15; D: -; J: TRBJ1-2; DNA: TGTGCCACCAGCAGAGATCCTACAGCCACCGGGGGCTACACCTTC; CDR3: CATSRDPTATGGYTF
size: many; V: TRBV7-9; D: -; J: TRBJ2-3; DNA: TGTGCCAGCAGCCAGGGGGAGGGCGGCACAGATACGCAGTATTTT; CDR3: CASSQGEGGTDTQYF
size: many; V: TRBV9; D: -; J: TRBJ2-3; DNA: TGTGCCAGCAGCGTGGGTGGGTCTAGCACAGATACGCAGTATTTT; CDR3: CASSVGGSSTDTQYF
size: many; V: TRBV9; D: TRBD1; J: TRBJ1-5; DNA: TGTGCCAGCAGCGGGGGACAGGGAGGCCAGCCCCAGCATTTT; CDR3: CASSGGQGGQPQHF
size: many; V: TRBV20-1; D: TRBD1; J: TRBJ2-3; DNA: TGCAGTGTTACGGACAGGCAAATTATCACAGATACGCAGTATTTT; CDR3: CSVTDRQIITDTQYF
size: many; V: TRBV7-6; D: -; J: TRBJ2-7; DNA: TGTGCCAGCAGCTTATCAGAGCAGGCACCCTACGAGCAGTACTTC; CDR3: CASSLSEQAPYEQYF